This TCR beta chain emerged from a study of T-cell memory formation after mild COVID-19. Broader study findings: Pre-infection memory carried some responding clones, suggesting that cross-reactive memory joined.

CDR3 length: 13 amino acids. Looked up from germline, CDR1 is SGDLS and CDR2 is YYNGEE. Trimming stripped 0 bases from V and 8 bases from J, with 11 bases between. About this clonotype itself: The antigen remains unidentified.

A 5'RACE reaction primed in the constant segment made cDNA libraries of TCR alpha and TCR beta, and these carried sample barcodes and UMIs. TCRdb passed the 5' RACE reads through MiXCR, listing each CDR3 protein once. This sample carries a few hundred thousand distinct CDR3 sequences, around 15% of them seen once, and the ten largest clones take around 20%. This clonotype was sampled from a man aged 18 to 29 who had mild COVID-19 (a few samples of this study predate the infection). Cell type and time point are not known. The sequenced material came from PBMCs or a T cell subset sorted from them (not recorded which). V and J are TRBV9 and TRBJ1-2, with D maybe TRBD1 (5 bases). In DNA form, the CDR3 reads TGTGCCAGCAGCGTAGAGGCCAGGGCGGGCTACACCTTC. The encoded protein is CASSVEARAGYTF.